Listed here are 17 T cell receptor beta chains from one sample, sequenced in a study of blood T cell repertoires in COVID-19. Produced via immunoSEQ multiplex PCR; TCRdb's table is partial and in-frame only. The sample records 150,000 to 250,000 clones, around 82% being singletons. Input material: PBMCs or T cells enriched from blood (not recorded which). The receptors come from a middle-aged man who had recovered from COVID-19.

The chain links TRBV19 to TRBJ2-4; 8 bases line up with TRBD2. After removal of 6 bases from V and 6 bases from J, the junction contained 22 bases not matched to a gene. Looked up from germline, CDR1 is LNHDA and CDR2 is SQIVND (reference sequence). There are 19 residues in the CDR3. CDR3 nucleotides: TGTGCCAGTAGCGACAACCCCTCGGGAGGGCAGCCCAGATCAAACATTCAGTACTTC. This encodes CASSDNPSGGQPRSNIQYF.

CDR3: CASSWTGDGSGNTIYF. The CDR3 DNA sequence: TGTGCCAGCAGCTGGACAGGGGATGGGTCTGGAAACACCATATATTTT. V gene TRBV5-5 combines with J gene TRBJ1-3; 9 bases map to TRBD1. V was pared by 3 bases and J by 1 base, with 5 bases of the junction left unmatched. The CDR3 contains 16 residues. Germline V gene data show CDR1 as SGHKS and CDR2 as YYEKEE (reference sequence).

The chain is built from TRBV2 and TRBJ1-5; the D is unclear. Trimming removed 5 bases at V and 8 bases at J, with 13 bases between. Germline CDR1 is SNHLY and CDR2 is FYNNEI. This CDR3 comprises 13 residues. CDR3 loop: CASSLSSLEPQHF. The CDR3 nucleotides read TGTGCCAGCAGTTTATCTTCTCTAGAGCCCCAGCATTTT. Based on the CDR3 plus reference TRBV2 and TRBJ1-5, the full variable domain is EPEVTQTPSHQVTQMGQEVILRCVPISNHLYFYWYRQILGQKVEFLVSFYNNEISEKSEIFDDQFSVERPDGSNFTLKIRSTKLEDSAMYFCASSLSSLEPQHFGDGTRLSIL.

This clone was observed once. This chain joins TRBV9 and TRBJ1-3; TRBD1 is a possible D gene (6 bases). Trimming removed 0 bases from V and 0 bases from J, with 7 bases in between. Germline V gene lookup returns CDR1 SGDLS and CDR2 YYNGEE. The CDR3 sequence is 15 residues long. The CDR3: CASSVGQDSGNTIYF. The CDR3 bases are TGTGCCAGCAGCGTAGGACAGGACTCTGGAAACACCATATATTTT.

This chain uses TRBV30 with TRBJ1-1, with TRBD1 matching over 7 bases. Germline trimming cut 2 bases from V and 4 bases from J; bases unmatched to any gene: 7. CDR3 length: 14 amino acids. CDR1 is GTSNPN, CDR2 SVGIG, per germline (reference sequence). The CDR3 sequence is CAWSWTGGPTEAFF. The CDR3 region has the DNA TGTGCCTGGAGTTGGACAGGTGGACCCACTGAAGCTTTCTTT. Full variable domain (rest looked up from reference TRBV30 and TRBJ1-1): SQTIHQWPATLVQPVGSPLSLECTVEGTSNPNLYWYRQAAGRGLQLLFYSVGIGQISSEVPQNLSASRPQDRQFILSSKKLLLSDSGFYLCAWSWTGGPTEAFFGQGTRLTVV.

V usage is TRBV5-4 and J usage is TRBJ2-5; D is possibly TRBD2 (7 bases). CDR3 length equals 15 residues. The V end lost 2 bases, the J end lost 2 bases, and 13 bases lay between the germline ends. Per germline, CDR1 SGHNT and CDR2 YYREEE (reference sequence). The CDR3 DNA follows: TGTGCCAGCAGCTTATACGGGGGGCGGCAAGAGACCCAGTACTTC. Protein: CASSLYGGRQETQYF.

This chain links TRBV20-1 with TRBJ1-2, with D perhaps TRBD1 (5 bases). Per germline, CDR1 DFQATT and CDR2 SNEGSKA (reference sequence). The V end lost 3 bases, the J end lost 7 bases, and 15 bases lay between the germline ends. The length of the CDR3 is 13 residues. CDR3 in amino acids: CSASVSRAIGYTF. CDR3 nucleotides: TGCAGTGCTAGTGTTTCCAGGGCGATTGGCTACACCTTC.

The chain links TRBV6-5 to TRBJ2-7; TRBD1 aligns across 8 bases. This CDR3 is built from 16 residues. Germline loops: CDR1 MNHEY, CDR2 SVGAGI. Trimming cost V 0 bases and J 0 bases; bases outside gene matches: 4. The CDR3 sequence is CASSYSTGAHSYEQYF. In DNA, the CDR3 is TGTGCCAGCAGTTACTCGACAGGGGCCCACTCCTACGAGCAGTACTTC.

The gene calls are TRBV24-1 and TRBJ2-3; no reliable D call. Deletions cut 3 bases from V and 6 bases from J, with 9 bases between. Germline assignment: CDR1 KGHDR and CDR2 SFDVKD. The CDR3 consists of 13 residues. The CDR3 nucleotides read TGTGCCACCAGTGATGTCGCTCAGGATACGCAGTATTTT. Protein sequence: CATSDVAQDTQYF.

The rearrangement joins TRBV2 to TRBJ1-1, with 7 nucleotides matching TRBD1. Trimming at V came to 9 bases and at J to 8 bases, leaving 6 bases not matched to a gene. The CDR3 runs to 11 residues. CDR1 is SNHLY, CDR2 FYNNEI, per germline. This CDR3 reads CARNVQGEAFF. CDR3 bases: TGTGCCAGAAATGTACAGGGGGAAGCTTTCTTT.

The rearrangement uses TRBV11-2 and TRBJ2-3; 7 bases line up with TRBD1. Germline V gives CDR1 SGHAT, CDR2 FQNNGV. The CDR3 is 14 residues long. Trimming took 5 bases from V and 3 from J; bases not matched to a gene: 5. The CDR3 protein is CASSKGAGTDTQYF. The CDR3 DNA reads as TGTGCCAGCAGCAAGGGGGCCGGGACAGATACGCAGTATTTT.

This chain connects TRBV5-5 to TRBJ2-5; 8 bases align to TRBD1. The germline gives CDR1 SGHKS, CDR2 YYEKEE (reference sequence). J was trimmed by 5 bases and V by 3 bases; bases with no gene match: 9. The CDR3 is 15 residues long. CDR3 nucleotides: TGTGCCAGCAGCTACCGGGACAGGCGGGTGGAGACCCAGTACTTC. Protein: CASSYRDRRVETQYF.

The chain uses TRBV7-9 and TRBJ2-3; 12 nucleotides match TRBD2. Trimming cost V 1 base and J 7 bases; bases outside gene matches: 6. CDR3 length: 16 residues. Germline loops: CDR1 SEHNR, CDR2 FQNEAQ (reference sequence). The CDR3 reads CASSLVTSGGLYTQYF. Here the CDR3 DNA reads TGTGCCAGCAGCTTAGTAACTAGCGGGGGGCTGTATACGCAGTATTTT.

The chain uses TRBV6-5 and TRBJ1-1; D may be TRBD1 (6 bases). V gave up 7 bases and J gave up 0 bases, with 12 bases separating them. In germline, CDR1 is MNHEY, CDR2 SVGAGI. The CDR3 sequence is 14 residues long. The CDR3 loop reads CASNRGGLNTEAFF. The DNA of the CDR3 is TGTGCCAGCAATCGAGGGGGTTTGAACACTGAAGCTTTCTTT.

The chain joins TRBV12-3 or TRBV12-4 to TRBJ2-7; D gene ambiguous. CDR3 size: 12 residues. V lost 2 bases and J lost 8, with 10 bases in between. The CDR3 DNA sequence: TGTGCCAGCAGTTTAATGACTTTTAAGCAGTACTTC. This encodes CASSLMTFKQYF.

This clone occurred many times. This chain joins TRBV19 and TRBJ2-2; 7 bases are a match to TRBD1. CDR1 is LNHDA and CDR2 is SQIVND in the germline V gene (reference sequence). The V and J ends lost 6 bases and 7 bases, in that order; junction bases with no gene match: 8. The CDR3 contains 14 residues. This chain's CDR3 is CASSTGQRGGELFF. CDR3 in DNA: TGTGCCAGTAGCACGGGACAGAGAGGCGGGGAGCTGTTTTTT.

This clone was detected only once. This chain joins TRBV29-1 and TRBJ2-7; D may be TRBD1 (6 bases). Germline V lookup: CDR1 SQVTM, CDR2 ANQGSEA. This CDR3 has 12 residues. The germline V and J ends were trimmed by 5 bases and 5 bases, with 13 bases remaining between them. The CDR3 is CSVRGRGHEQYF. The CDR3 DNA is TGCAGCGTTAGGGGCAGGGGCCACGAGCAGTACTTC.